Below are 26 T cell receptor beta chains sequenced from a single sample in a study of blood T cell repertoires in COVID-19. The repertoire was sequenced with immunoSEQ multiplex PCR; TCRdb's copy has only in-frame clones and lacks some. Counted here are 250,000 to 300,000 clones, about 90% occurring once; the ten biggest clones make up roughly 12%. Material: peripheral blood. The receptors stem from a woman in her thirties with COVID-19, enrolled during active disease.

This sequence joins TRBV28 and TRBJ2-3; 11 nucleotides match TRBD1. Germline V CDR1 and CDR2: MDHEN, SYDVKM. The trim removed 5 bases at V and 2 bases at J, leaving 15 bases unmatched. This CDR3 spans 19 amino acids. The CDR3 spells CASSALPRGTGGFTDTQYF. CDR3 bases: TGTGCCAGCAGTGCCCTACCACGTGGGACAGGGGGATTCACAGATACGCAGTATTTT.

V and J are TRBV3-1 (or the pseudogene TRBV3-2) and TRBJ2-7; D may be TRBD1 (6 bases). This CDR3 is 18 amino acids long. CDR1 and CDR2 (germline): LGHDT, YNNKEL (reference sequence). V was clipped by 0 bases and J by 0 bases, with 18 bases between them. The CDR3 sequence is CASSQDLFARGYSYEQYF. CDR3 DNA sequence: TGTGCCAGCAGCCAAGATCTTTTCGCCAGGGGATACTCCTACGAGCAGTACTTC.

Only a few counts were recorded for this clone. The chain joins TRBV20-1 to TRBJ1-2; 11 positions agree with TRBD1. V was pared by 3 bases and J by 4 bases, with 4 bases of the junction left unmatched. Germline CDR1 reads DFQATT; CDR2 reads SNEGSKA (reference sequence). The CDR3 sequence is 14 residues long. CDR3 residues: CSASMDRGLYGYTF. CDR3 in DNA: TGCAGTGCTAGTATGGACAGGGGGCTCTATGGCTACACCTTC.

The chain has TRBV9 and TRBJ1-1; D unresolved. Trimming cost V 7 bases and J 1 base, with 11 bases left between them. This CDR3 is built from 13 residues. The germline V gene encodes CDR1 SGDLS and CDR2 YYNGEE. In DNA form, the CDR3 reads TGTGCCAGCTCCCGGGAGGGGAACACTGAAGCTTTCTTT. Translating it yields CASSREGNTEAFF.

The V call is TRBV4-1, the J call TRBJ2-1; TRBD2 might be the D (5 bases). The V and J ends lost 4 bases and 8 bases respectively, with 24 bases between them. CDR3 length equals 17 residues. CDR1 is MGHRA and CDR2 is YSYEKL in the germline V gene. In nucleotides, the CDR3 is TGCGCCAGCAGCCTCCTGGTAAGCGGCGCCGGCCCCTATGAGCAGTTCTTC. Translated, it gives CASSLLVSGAGPYEQFF.

V gene TRBV28 combines with J gene TRBJ2-5; 11 bases match TRBD1. Germline V lookup: CDR1 MDHEN, CDR2 SYDVKM. The V and J ends lost 4 bases and 5 bases, in that order; junction bases with no gene match: 6. The CDR3 contains 15 residues. The CDR3 bases are TGTGCCAGCAGTTCTCTGCGGACAGGGGGCGAGACCCAGTACTTC. Translating it yields CASSSLRTGGETQYF.

J is TRBJ2-1 and V is TRBV6-5; the match to TRBD2 covers 8 bases. CDR3 length: 13 amino acids. Germline CDR1 reads MNHEY; CDR2 reads SVGAGI. Trimming removed 8 bases from V and 7 bases from J; junction bases left unmatched: 7. The CDR3 nucleotides read TGTGCCAGCTGGACTAGCAGTTTGAATGAGCAGTTCTTC. Protein product: CASWTSSLNEQFF.

The rearrangement links TRBV5-5 to TRBJ2-7, with 7 positions matching TRBD1. Germline V gives CDR1 SGHKS, CDR2 YYEKEE (reference sequence). Germline trimming cut 4 bases from V and 3 bases from J; bases unmatched to any gene: 7. This CDR3 is built from 14 residues. CDR3: CASSQPTGFYEQYF. CDR3 DNA: TGTGCCAGCAGCCAGCCGACAGGGTTCTACGAGCAGTACTTC.

V is TRBV24-1 and J is TRBJ1-3, with D unclear. CDR1 and CDR2 (germline): KGHDR, SFDVKD. CDR3 size: 17 residues. The germline V and J ends were trimmed by 3 bases and 1 base, with 15 bases remaining between them. The CDR3 nucleotides read TGTGCCACCAGTGATCAGAGGAGAACTTCATCTGGAAACACCATATATTTT. Translation: CATSDQRRTSSGNTIYF.

Notes on this clone: This same CDR3 is encoded by further DNA sequences in the sample. The V and J genes are TRBV9 and TRBJ2-1; unclear D gene. The CDR3 consists of 12 residues. V was clipped by 0 bases and J by 9 bases, with 7 bases between them. Germline V gene lookup returns CDR1 SGDLS and CDR2 YYNGEE. Here the CDR3 reads CASSVEAGEQFF. The CDR3 DNA sequence: TGTGCCAGCAGCGTAGAAGCCGGTGAGCAGTTCTTC.

CDR3 residues: CASSQVLSYEQYF. Written as DNA, the CDR3 is TGTGCCAGCAGCCAAGTGTTGAGCTACGAGCAGTACTTC. The J gene is TRBJ2-7, the V gene TRBV4-2; no reliable D call. V was shortened by 1 base and J by 3 bases, with 7 bases between the two germline ends. Germline lookup yields CDR1 LGHNA and CDR2 YNFKEQ. This CDR3 is 13 amino acids long.

This clone is a singleton in its sample. CDR3 residues: CASSPKLSGTGVNLDEQYF. CDR3 nucleotide sequence: TGTGCCAGCAGTCCAAAACTTTCCGGGACAGGCGTCAACTTAGACGAGCAGTACTTC. The genes are TRBV27 and TRBJ2-7, with 8 bases identical to TRBD1. CDR3 length: 19 amino acids. Germline V gene data show CDR1 as MNHEY and CDR2 as SMNVEV (reference sequence). J gave up 5 bases and V 5 bases, and 23 bases lay outside the gene matches.

In DNA, the CDR3 is TGTGCAGCGGAACGGGAGAGAGATACGCAGTATTTT. Its protein is CAAERERDTQYF. The V gene is TRBV6-6, the J gene TRBJ2-3; D might be TRBD2 (6 bases). The germline CDR1 and CDR2 sequences are MNHNY and SVGAGI (reference sequence). This CDR3 is built from 12 residues.

This chain links TRBV10-2 with TRBJ2-7, with D uncertain. Trimming stripped 1 base from V and 2 bases from J, with 12 bases between. The germline gives CDR1 WSHSY, CDR2 SAAADI. The CDR3 runs to 15 residues. The CDR3: CASSEFISTTYEQYF. Here the CDR3 DNA reads TGCGCCAGCAGTGAGTTTATTAGTACCACCTACGAGCAGTACTTC.

The V call is TRBV9, the J call TRBJ1-2; D unclear. The CDR3 extends over 14 amino acids. In germline, CDR1 is SGDLS, CDR2 YYNGEE. The V and J ends lost 5 bases and 0 bases respectively, with 11 bases between them. CDR3 region: CASSHQETNYGYTF. CDR3 nucleotide sequence: TGTGCCAGCAGTCACCAGGAAACTAACTATGGCTACACCTTC. The whole variable domain, filled in from reference TRBV9 and TRBJ1-2, reads DSGVTQTPKHLITATGQRVTLRCSPRSGDLSVYWYQQSLDQGLQFLIQYYNGEERAKGNILERFSAQQFPDLHSELNLSSLELGDSALYFCASSHQETNYGYTFGSGTRLTVV.

The chain employs TRBV4-3 and TRBJ1-2; D might be TRBD1 (6 bases). The CDR3 covers 15 residues. V was shortened by 0 bases and J by 4 bases, with 12 bases between the two germline ends. In germline, CDR1 is LGHNA, CDR2 YSLEER. The CDR3 DNA follows: TGCGCCAGCAGCCAAGATCGGGCAGGGGTCTATGGCTACACCTTC. Translating gives CASSQDRAGVYGYTF.

This clone has only a few counts. The CDR3 protein is CASIRTGADTEAFF. CDR3 bases: TGTGCCAGCATCCGGACAGGGGCTGACACTGAAGCTTTCTTT. The chain couples TRBV28 to TRBJ1-1, with 9 bases fitting TRBD1. Per the germline V gene, CDR1 is MDHEN and CDR2 is SYDVKM. The CDR3 is 14 residues long. V gave up 7 bases and J gave up 3 bases; unmatched junction bases: 6.

The chain has TRBV19 and TRBJ2-4; possibly TRBD1 for D (5 bases). The CDR3 is 13 amino acids. V was pared by 4 bases and J by 7 bases, with 11 bases between. CDR1 LNHDA and CDR2 SQIVND come from the germline V gene (reference sequence). The CDR3 region is CASSTGRGNIQYF. The CDR3 DNA follows: TGTGCCAGTAGTACAGGAAGGGGTAACATTCAGTACTTC.

The chain recombines TRBV28 with TRBJ1-6, with D possibly matching TRBD1 (6 bases). V was clipped by 5 bases and J by 0 bases, with 11 bases between them. The CDR3 loop spans 16 amino acids. Per germline, CDR1 MDHEN and CDR2 SYDVKM. The CDR3 nucleotides are TGTGCCAGCAGTAGGACAGCCAGCTCCTATAATTCACCCCTCCACTTT. Its protein is CASSRTASSYNSPLHF.

Here the CDR3 reads CASTGFDTEAFF. Written as DNA, the CDR3 is TGTGCCAGCACAGGGTTCGACACTGAAGCTTTCTTT. This chain uses TRBV11-1 with TRBJ1-1; D perhaps matches TRBD1 (5 bases). V lost 7 bases to trimming and J lost 3 bases, with 9 bases between them. The CDR3 sequence is 12 residues long. Germline CDR1 and CDR2: SGHAT and FQDESV (reference sequence).

This rearrangement joins TRBV10-3 to TRBJ1-2, with 9 bases lining up with TRBD1. The CDR3 runs 15 residues. J was trimmed by 2 bases and V by 6 bases; bases with no gene match: 7. From germline, CDR1 is ENHRY and CDR2 SYGVKD. The CDR3 sequence is CAIRGPGQGNYGYTF. In DNA, the CDR3 is TGTGCCATCAGGGGACCGGGACAGGGCAACTATGGCTACACCTTC.

The chain employs TRBV5-1 and TRBJ1-2; the match to TRBD1 covers 9 bases. The CDR3 covers 13 residues. The V gene end was trimmed by 8 bases and the J gene end by 2 bases; junction bases not matched to a gene: 4. CDR1 is SGHRS and CDR2 is YFSETQ in the germline V gene. The CDR3 here is CASKDRGNYGYTF. Written as DNA, the CDR3 is TGCGCCAGTAAAGACAGGGGGAACTATGGCTACACCTTC.

CDR3 sequence: CASSVGAGVNTQYF. CDR3 nucleotides: TGTGCCAGCAGTGTAGGAGCGGGAGTGAATACGCAGTATTTT. The V and J genes are TRBV2 and TRBJ2-3; 8 positions match TRBD2. The germline V gene encodes CDR1 SNHLY and CDR2 FYNNEI. CDR3 length: 14 residues. Unmatched junction bases numbered 7, after V lost 4 bases and J lost 7 bases.

The V call is TRBV20-1, the J call TRBJ2-4; 7 positions agree with TRBD2. CDR3 length equals 12 residues. Germline assignment: CDR1 DFQATT and CDR2 SNEGSKA (reference sequence). V was clipped by 3 bases and J by 4 bases; unmatched bases: 0. As DNA, the CDR3 is TGCAGTGCTAGTAGCGGGAAAAACATTCAGTACTTC. The encoded protein is CSASSGKNIQYF.

The chain has TRBV27 and TRBJ2-1, with 8 bases fitting TRBD1. The junction had 3 bases not matched to a gene; V was cut back by 2 bases and J by 3 bases. CDR1 MNHEY and CDR2 SMNVEV come from the germline V gene (reference sequence). The length of the CDR3 is 15 residues. DNA of the CDR3: TGTGCCAGCAGTTTAGGACAGGGTTTCTACAATGAGCAGTTCTTC. Protein: CASSLGQGFYNEQFF.

The chain couples TRBV19 to TRBJ2-2; 8 bases are shared with TRBD1. V shed 2 bases and J 4 bases; nucleotides not matched to a gene: 6. CDR3 length: 16 residues. Germline V gene lookup returns CDR1 LNHDA and CDR2 SQIVND (reference sequence). CDR3: CASSITGGRTTGELFF. The CDR3 coding sequence is TGTGCCAGTAGTATAACAGGGGGGAGGACCACCGGGGAGCTGTTTTTT.